The present T cell receptor beta chain was sequenced within a study of blood T cell repertoires in COVID-19. Study background: In each case, the material was cDNA or gDNA derived from T cells, B-cell-depleted T cells, or PBMCs.

TCRdb's table, derived via immunoSEQ multiplex PCR, lists solely in-frame clones and lacks some. The table shows about 200,000 clones, with 94% occurring only once. The CDR3 is 15 residues long. CDR1 LNHDA and CDR2 SQIVND come from the germline V gene (reference sequence). The V segment lost 2 bases and the J segment 12 bases; nucleotides outside the gene matches: 14. This clonotype was sampled from a man aged 30 to 45 with COVID-19, enrolled during active disease. This chain connects TRBV19 to TRBJ1-1, with 8 bases that match TRBD1. Material for sequencing was peripheral blood. The CDR3 protein is CASSIRRDKTGVSFF. The CDR3 DNA sequence: TGTGCCAGTAGTATAAGAAGGGACAAGACAGGGGTTTCTTTCTTT.